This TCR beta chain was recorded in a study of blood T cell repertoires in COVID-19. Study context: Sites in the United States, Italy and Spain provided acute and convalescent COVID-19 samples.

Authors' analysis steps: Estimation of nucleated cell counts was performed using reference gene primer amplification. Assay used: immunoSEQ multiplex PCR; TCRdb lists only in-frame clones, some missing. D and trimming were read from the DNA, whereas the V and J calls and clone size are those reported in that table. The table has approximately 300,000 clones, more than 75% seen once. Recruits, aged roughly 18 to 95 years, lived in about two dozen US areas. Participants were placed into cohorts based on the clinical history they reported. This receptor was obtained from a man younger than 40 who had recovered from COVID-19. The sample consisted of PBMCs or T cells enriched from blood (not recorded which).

The CDR3 here is CASQGYTNEKLFF. In DNA, the CDR3 is TGTGCCAGCCAGGGGTATACTAATGAAAAACTGTTTTTT. This sequence joins TRBV18 and TRBJ1-4; tentatively, D is TRBD1 (6 bases). From germline, CDR1 is KGHSH and CDR2 LQKENI. The CDR3 has 13 residues. V was cut by 8 bases and J by 2 bases, with 9 bases left in between.